Shown below are 13 T cell receptor beta chains from a single sample sequenced in a study of tumor and adjacent non-tumor tissue in lung cancer. No cell sorting was done before RNA was extracted from the tissue. TCRbeta libraries were built with three rounds of nested PCR, modified from ARM-PCR. TCRdb redid the calling of the multiplex PCR reads with MiXCR, one entry per CDR3 protein. The sample records 71,000 or so distinct CDR3 sequences, roughly 80% being singletons. What was sequenced was lung tumor tissue. These receptors originate from a woman aged 45-60 years with non-small cell lung cancer.

On this clonotype: A read error may account for a junction end that differs from germline. The chain uses TRBV6-5 and TRBJ2-2; perhaps TRBD1 as D (6 bases). The CDR3 runs 13 residues. Germline CDR1 MNHEY, CDR2 SVGAGI. The CDR3 coding sequence is TGTGACAGGAGGCCCAGGGGTCACGGGGAGTTGTTTTTT. Protein: CDRRPRGHGELFF.

By its share, this clonotype is medium-sized. The genes are TRBV20-1 and TRBJ2-4; TRBD2 matches 8 bases. V lost 6 bases and J lost 7; bases outside the gene matches: 14. Germline CDR1 DFQATT, CDR2 SNEGSKA (reference sequence). The CDR3 is 15 amino acids. The CDR3 region is CSATTGTSPWNIQYF. CDR3 coding DNA: TGCAGTGCAACCACCGGGACTAGTCCTTGGAACATTCAGTACTTC.

Of note for this clonotype: A junction end diverges from the germline sequence, so it may reflect a read error. The genes are TRBV20-1 and TRBJ2-1; 10 bases map to TRBD2. This CDR3 region has 15 residues. Looked up from germline, CDR1 is DFQATT and CDR2 is SNEGSKA (reference sequence). The CDR3 nucleotides are TGCAGTGTTAGAGCCGCTAGCGGGAGATGCGGTGAGAAGTTCTTC. Residues: CSVRAASGRCGEKFF.

On this clonotype itself: A read error may produce the germline difference seen at one junction end. The chain employs TRBV10-1 and TRBJ2-1; 9 bases agree with TRBD1. CDR1 and CDR2 from the germline V gene are WNHNN and SYGVQD (reference sequence). This CDR3 has 14 amino acids. CDR3 sequence: CASSRDREGNKQFF. CDR3 sequence (DNA): TGCGCCAGCAGCCGGGACAGGGAAGGCAATAAGCAGTTCTTC.

This chain uses TRBV6-1 with TRBJ2-3; D perhaps matches TRBD2 (5 bases). The germline V gene has CDR1 MNHNS and CDR2 SASEGT. Trimming took off 6 bases at V and 2 bases at J, with 15 bases between the two ends. This CDR3 contains 15 residues. CDR3 region: CASRPADGITDTQYF. The CDR3 nucleotides read TGTGCCAGCAGACCAGCGGATGGGATCACAGATACGCAGTATTTT.

Note on this clonotype: An end of the junction does not agree with germline; a read error may underlie this. This chain connects TRBV5-4 to TRBJ2-7; TRBD2 aligns across 14 bases. This CDR3 contains 17 residues. Germline-derived CDR1 and CDR2 are SGHNT and YYREEE (reference sequence). In nucleotides, the CDR3 is TGTGCCAGCATCCTGGGACTAGCGGGAGTCCAAAGAGGCGAGCAATACTTC. Its translation is CASILGLAGVQRGEQYF.

With respect to this clonotype: One end of the junction does not line up with germline, which may come from a read error. The chain combines TRBV20-1 with TRBJ1-1, with D unclear. Germline CDR1 DFQATT, CDR2 SNEGSKA (reference sequence). This CDR3 spans 13 amino acids. In DNA form, the CDR3 reads TGCAGTGATAGAGCCCCAGTAACCAGTGAAGCTTTCTTT. Translating it yields CSDRAPVTSEAFF.

Comment on this clonotype: The junction departs from germline at one end; a sequencing error may be responsible. V and J are TRBV6-6 and TRBJ1-6; D call uncertain. Germline CDR1 MNHNY, CDR2 SVGAGI (reference sequence). This CDR3 is 16 amino acids long. As DNA, the CDR3 is TGTGCCAGCAATTACTTTTTATCAAACCGTAATTCACCCCTCCATTTT. Its protein product is CASNYFLSNRNSPLHF.

Worth noting for this clonotype: One junction end does not reproduce the germline sequence, and a read error may be involved. The rearrangement links TRBV6-1 to TRBJ2-7, with 7 bases that match TRBD2. The CDR3 length is 15 residues. Germline assignment: CDR1 MNHNS and CDR2 SASEGT. The CDR3 DNA reads TGTGCCAGTAGTGAAGGGCTAGCGGAGTGCTACGAGCAGCACTTC. Protein sequence: CASSEGLAECYEQHF.

This clonotype was recorded at least ten times. This clone may be a read error of a much larger clone one base away. The rearrangement links TRBV6-1 to TRBJ1-3; the D is unclear. Germline assignment: CDR1 MNHNS and CDR2 SASEGT. The CDR3 length is 14 residues. Deletions cut 2 bases from V and 2 bases from J, with 7 bases between. In nucleotides, the CDR3 is TGTGCCAGCAGTGAATTTAGTCCTGGAAACACCATATATTTT. It codes for CASSEFSPGNTIYF.

This clonotype came up once. One end of the junction is discordant with germline, which a read error may explain. The rearrangement joins TRBV20-1 to TRBJ2-1, with D possibly being TRBD2 (6 bases). The CDR3 runs to 13 residues. CDR1 is DFQATT, CDR2 SNEGSKA, per germline (reference sequence). The DNA of the CDR3 is TGCAGTGATAGAGGCGGGATCCACGATGAGCAGTTCTTC. Translating gives CSDRGGIHDEQFF.

Points on this clonotype: A junction end diverges from the germline sequence, so it may reflect a read error. The genes are TRBV6-6 and TRBJ2-6, with D tentatively TRBD1 or TRBD2 (5 bases each). Germline CDR1 is MNHNY and CDR2 is SVGAGI (reference sequence). The CDR3 spans 19 residues. DNA for the CDR3: TGCGCCAGCAGTTCCCCGAGGGACGGATGGATCTCTGGGGCCAGCGTCCTGACTTTC. This sequence encodes CASSSPRDGWISGASVLTF.

This clonotype was counted ten times or more. This chain connects TRBV20-1 to TRBJ2-7; D is undetermined. The CDR3 has 13 residues. Trimming removed 0 bases from V and 0 bases from J, with 6 bases in between. Germline values: CDR1 DFQATT, CDR2 SNEGSKA (reference sequence). The CDR3 DNA is TGCAGTGCTAGAGACGACCGCTCCTACGAGCAGTACTTC. Protein: CSARDDRSYEQYF.